Listed below are T cell receptor beta chains from one sample, sequenced in a study of Ad26.COV2.S vaccination and SARS-CoV-2 variants. Clones were sequenced by immunoSEQ multiplex PCR, and TCRdb holds only the in-frame ones, with some missing. This table has roughly 700,000 clones, around 90% appearing once. Sequences were derived from peripheral blood, sampled in a trial of Ad26.COV2.S vaccine versus placebo. The receptors were gathered from a person between 18 and 65 years old who received the Ad26.COV2.S COVID-19 vaccine or a placebo. Each CDR3 is given with its conserved first and last residue. The D gene is left open where the match is weak. Clone size is given for some rows only: seen once, a few or many times, or a class if the clone is expanded.

TRBD1 | TRBJ1-1 | once | TRBV7-2 | CASSLDPGGMNTEAFF | TGTGCCAGCAGCTTAGATCCAGGGGGCATGAACACTGAAGCTTTCTTT
TRBD1 | TRBJ1-5 | . | TRBV2 | CASRGPTGGHQPQHF | TGTGCCAGTCGCGGACCGACAGGGGGTCATCAGCCCCAGCATTTT
. | TRBJ1-5 | . | TRBV30 | CAWTPGRSNQPQHF | TGTGCCTGGACTCCGGGACGGAGCAATCAGCCCCAGCATTTT
. | TRBJ1-5 | . | TRBV27 | CASSKTGFHQPQHF | TGTGCCAGCAGTAAAACAGGGTTTCATCAGCCCCAGCATTTT
TRBD1 | TRBJ2-5 | . | TRBV19 | CASSTGQGLQETQYF | TGTGCCAGTAGTACGGGACAGGGGCTCCAAGAGACCCAGTACTTC
. | TRBJ2-2 | . | TRBV6-5 | CASSGSHTGELFF | TGTGCCAGCAGCGGGAGTCATACCGGGGAGCTGTTTTTT
TRBD1 | TRBJ1-5 | . | TRBV18 | CASSSISWTGDNQPQHF | TGTGCCAGCTCATCGATAAGCTGGACAGGGGACAATCAGCCCCAGCATTTT
. | TRBJ1-2 | few | TRBV5-6 | CASSLVEGYGYTF | TGTGCCAGCAGCTTGGTAGAGGGCTATGGCTACACCTTC
. | TRBJ2-1 | . | TRBV6-5 | CASSYSGSNEQFF | TGTGCCAGCAGTTACTCCGGGTCCAATGAGCAGTTCTTC
TRBD2 | TRBJ2-3 | . | TRBV7-2 | CASSFSGSTDTQYF | TGTGCCAGCAGCTTTAGCGGGAGCACAGATACGCAGTATTTT
TRBD2 | TRBJ2-2 | . | TRBV2 | CASRTSGSTGELFF | TGTGCCAGCCGGACTAGCGGGAGTACCGGGGAGCTGTTTTTT
TRBD1 | TRBJ1-2 | once | TRBV5-6 | CASSLYGQGSSGYTF | TGTGCCAGCAGCTTATATGGACAGGGAAGCTCTGGCTACACCTTC
. | TRBJ2-2 | . | TRBV10-3 | CAIGTAEQRELFF | TGTGCCATCGGGACCGCCGAGCAAAGGGAGCTGTTTTTT
. | TRBJ2-7 | . | TRBV3-1/TRBV3-2 | CASSRPGAGYEQYF | TGTGCCAGCAGTAGACCGGGGGCGGGATACGAGCAGTACTTC
. | TRBJ1-1 | . | TRBV3-1/TRBV3-2 | CASSHGGTEAFF | TGTGCCAGCAGCCACGGGGGGACTGAAGCTTTCTTT
TRBD1 | TRBJ1-5 | . | TRBV7-8 | CASSSTGNSNQPQHF | TGTGCCAGCAGCTCGACAGGGAATAGCAATCAGCCCCAGCATTTT
. | TRBJ1-6 | . | TRBV5-6 | CASSLRGVGNSPLHF | TGTGCCAGCAGCTTAAGGGGGGTGGGCAATTCACCCCTCCACTTT
. | TRBJ1-5 | . | TRBV6-6 | CASSYSRGADQPQHF | TGTGCCAGCAGTTACTCGAGAGGGGCAGATCAGCCCCAGCATTTT
. | TRBJ2-7 | . | TRBV4-3 | CASSQRYEQYF | TGCGCCAGCAGCCAACGTTACGAGCAGTACTTC
. | TRBJ1-1 | . | TRBV15 | CATSREIRGAEAFF | TGTGCCACCAGCAGAGAGATTCGGGGGGCTGAAGCTTTCTTT
. | TRBJ2-1 | . | TRBV9 | CASSVEIGRISEQFF | TGTGCCAGCAGCGTAGAGATAGGTCGGATAAGTGAGCAGTTCTTC
TRBD1 | TRBJ1-2 | . | TRBV18 | CASSPGRGTGMDGYTF | TGTGCCAGCTCACCGGGTCGAGGGACAGGGATGGATGGCTACACCTTC
. | TRBJ2-2 | . | TRBV6-2/TRBV6-3 | CASSGQGFSGELFF | TGTGCCAGCAGTGGGCAGGGGTTTTCCGGGGAGCTGTTTTTT
. | TRBJ2-7 | . | TRBV28 | CASSTQTGTSWGEQYF | TGTGCCAGCAGCACCCAGACCGGGACAAGCTGGGGCGAGCAGTACTTC
TRBD1 | TRBJ1-2 | . | TRBV19 | CASSNRDSANYGYTF | TGTGCCAGTAGTAACCGGGACAGCGCTAACTATGGCTACACCTTC
TRBD1 | TRBJ2-1 | . | TRBV6-6 | CASSLGGGLYNEQFF | TGTGCCAGCAGCCTAGGGGGCGGGCTTTACAATGAGCAGTTCTTC
. | TRBJ2-5 | . | TRBV5-1 | CASSLSGGEKETQYF | TGCGCCAGCAGCTTGTCTGGAGGGGAAAAAGAGACCCAGTACTTC
TRBD2 | TRBJ2-2 | once | TRBV5-4 | CASSGGLAGGQLNTGELFF | TGTGCCAGCAGCGGGGGACTAGCGGGGGGCCAATTGAACACCGGGGAGCTGTTTTTT
. | TRBJ2-2 | . | TRBV7-2 | CASSLAPNRANTGELFF | TGTGCCAGCAGCTTAGCCCCTAACAGGGCCAACACCGGGGAGCTGTTTTTT
. | TRBJ1-5 | . | TRBV24-1 | CATSDYSNQPQHF | TGTGCCACCAGTGATTACAGCAATCAGCCCCAGCATTTT
TRBD2 | TRBJ2-2 | . | TRBV3-1/TRBV3-2 | CASSQASGRAYGELFF | TGTGCCAGCAGCCAAGCCAGCGGGAGGGCCTATGGGGAGCTGTTTTTT
. | TRBJ1-4 | . | TRBV15 | CATSRDPGMNEKLFF | TGTGCCACCAGCAGAGATCCAGGGATGAATGAAAAACTGTTTTTT
. | TRBJ2-1 | . | TRBV7-9 | CASRRGGRTVYNEQFF | TGTGCCAGCAGACGAGGGGGTCGGACGGTGTACAATGAGCAGTTCTTC
. | TRBJ2-3 | . | TRBV4-3 | CASSQDRTLNTQYF | TGCGCCAGCAGCCAAGATAGGACCCTTAATACGCAGTATTTT
. | TRBJ2-5 | . | TRBV18 | CASSEGTGLGETQYF | TGTGCCAGCTCAGAGGGGACCGGACTGGGAGAGACCCAGTACTTC
. | TRBJ2-2 | . | TRBV29-1 | CSVEAKNTGELFF | TGCAGCGTTGAAGCCAAGAACACCGGGGAGCTGTTTTTT
TRBD1 | TRBJ2-7 | . | TRBV11-2 | CASSGTGGAEQYF | TGTGCCAGCAGCGGGACAGGGGGCGCCGAGCAGTACTTC
. | TRBJ1-1 | . | TRBV10-3 | CAISDRGPEAFF | TGTGCCATCAGTGACAGGGGCCCTGAAGCTTTCTTT
. | TRBJ1-1 | . | TRBV5-4 | CASSLKWVGRGPNTEAFF | TGTGCCAGCAGCTTGAAATGGGTTGGGCGGGGCCCGAACACTGAAGCTTTCTTT
TRBD2 | TRBJ2-3 | . | TRBV20-1 | CSASPAGGPRDTQYF | TGCAGTGCTAGTCCCGCGGGGGGGCCGCGAGATACGCAGTATTTT
. | TRBJ2-5 | . | TRBV2 | CATLPHFGETQYF | TGTGCCACCCTTCCCCATTTCGGGGAGACCCAGTACTTC
. | TRBJ1-5 | . | TRBV18 | CASSPGSAYSNQPQHF | TGTGCCAGCTCACCAGGGTCCGCCTATAGCAATCAGCCCCAGCATTTT
. | TRBJ1-6 | . | TRBV7-8 | CASSPGVRNSPLHF | TGTGCCAGCAGCCCCGGGGTACGAAATTCACCCCTCCACTTT
TRBD2 | TRBJ2-1 | . | TRBV7-2 | CASSLPPLAVSYNEQFF | TGTGCCAGCAGCTTACCCCCCCTAGCGGTCTCCTACAATGAGCAGTTCTTC
. | TRBJ1-2 | . | TRBV6-5 | CASSYGPILGGYTF | TGTGCCAGCAGTTATGGACCAATCTTGGGCGGCTACACCTTC
TRBD1 | TRBJ1-6 | . | TRBV6-5 | CASSVDRAYNSPLHF | TGTGCCAGCAGCGTCGACAGGGCCTATAATTCACCCCTCCACTTT
. | TRBJ1-4 | once | TRBV12-3/TRBV12-4 | CASSRAAAGKLFF | TGTGCCAGCAGCCGTGCCGCGGCGGGAAAACTGTTTTTT
. | TRBJ1-2 | . | TRBV5-6 | CASSAGEVIAYGYTF | TGTGCCAGCAGCGCGGGTGAGGTGATCGCCTATGGCTACACCTTC
. | TRBJ1-1 | . | TRBV29-1 | CSVQVTRDTEAFF | TGCAGCGTGCAAGTTACAAGGGACACTGAAGCTTTCTTT